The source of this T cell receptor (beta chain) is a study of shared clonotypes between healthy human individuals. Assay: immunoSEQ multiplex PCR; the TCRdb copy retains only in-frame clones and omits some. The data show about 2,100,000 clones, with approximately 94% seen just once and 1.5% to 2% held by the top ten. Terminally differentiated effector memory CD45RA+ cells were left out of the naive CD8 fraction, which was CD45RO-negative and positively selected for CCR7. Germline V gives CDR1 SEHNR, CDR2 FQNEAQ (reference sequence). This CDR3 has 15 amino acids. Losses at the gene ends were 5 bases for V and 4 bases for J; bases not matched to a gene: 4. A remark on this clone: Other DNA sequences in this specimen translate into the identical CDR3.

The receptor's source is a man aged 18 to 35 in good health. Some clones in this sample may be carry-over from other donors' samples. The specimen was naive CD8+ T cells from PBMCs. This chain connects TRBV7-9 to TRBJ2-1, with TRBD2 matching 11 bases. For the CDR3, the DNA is TGTGCCAGCAGCCCGGGACTAGCGGAGTACAATGAGCAGTTCTTC. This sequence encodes CASSPGLAEYNEQFF.